These T cell receptor beta chains were read from a single sample in a study of blood T cell repertoires in COVID-19. Assay: immunoSEQ multiplex PCR; the TCRdb copy retains only in-frame clones and omits some. The sample consists of about 200,000 clones, approximately 86% of them appearing once. The sequenced sample consisted of peripheral blood. These receptors were collected from a woman aged 45-59 years with COVID-19, enrolled during active disease. CDR3s include the opening cysteine and the closing phenylalanine or tryptophan. The order of the fields is V gene, clone size, CDR3 length, J gene, D gene, CDR3 protein, CDR3 DNA. The D gene is left open where the match is weak. Size values are once, few and many counts, or a class for expanded clones, and some rows have none.

TRBV19,.,14,TRBJ1-1,.,CASSIDTQNTEAFF,TGTGCCAGTAGTATAGATACACAAAACACTGAAGCTTTCTTT
TRBV27,.,14,TRBJ1-6,.,CASSLSRLGSPLHF,TGTGCCAGCAGTTTATCGAGGCTGGGTTCACCCCTCCACTTT
TRBV7-3,.,12,TRBJ2-1,.,CASSAGPGEQFF,TGTGCCAGCAGCGCGGGACCGGGTGAGCAGTTCTTC
TRBV23-1,.,19,TRBJ1-1,TRBD1,CASSQEFVGTGAMNTEAFF,TGCGCCAGCAGTCAGGAATTTGTAGGGACAGGCGCTATGAACACTGAAGCTTTCTTT
TRBV9,.,15,TRBJ2-3,TRBD1,CASSVTGGNTDTQYF,TGTGCCAGCAGCGTAACAGGGGGCAACACAGATACGCAGTATTTT
TRBV6-5,.,15,TRBJ1-4,.,CASRMDSSTNEKLFF,TGTGCCAGCAGGATGGACAGCTCAACTAATGAAAAACTGTTTTTT
TRBV3-1/TRBV3-2,.,15,TRBJ2-1,.,CASSQPNLAYNEQFF,TGTGCCAGCAGCCAACCAAACCTAGCCTACAATGAGCAGTTCTTC
TRBV5-4,.,15,TRBJ2-2,TRBD2,CASSLSPSGTGELFF,TGTGCCAGCAGCTTGTCCCCTAGCGGCACCGGGGAGCTGTTTTTT
TRBV6-5,.,14,TRBJ2-5,TRBD2,CAAWTSGGWETQYF,TGTGCCGCCTGGACTAGCGGGGGGTGGGAGACCCAGTACTTC
TRBV2,.,14,TRBJ2-3,.,CASTLKGSRDTQYF,TGTGCCAGCACCCTAAAGGGGTCAAGAGATACGCAGTATTTT
TRBV10-3,.,14,TRBJ2-1,TRBD2,CAIKGLAGRNEQFF,TGTGCCATCAAAGGGCTAGCGGGGCGTAATGAGCAGTTCTTC
TRBV29-1,.,11,TRBJ2-1,TRBD1,CSSHRGNEQFF,TGCAGCTCCCACAGGGGTAATGAGCAGTTCTTC
TRBV19,.,14,TRBJ1-1,.,CASTTGQRGTEAFF,TGTGCCAGTACCACCGGGCAGAGAGGGACTGAAGCTTTCTTT
TRBV5-1,.,16,TRBJ2-1,TRBD2,CASSLELAGGNNEQFF,TGCGCCAGCAGCTTGGAGCTGGCGGGGGGCAACAATGAGCAGTTCTTC
TRBV3-1/TRBV3-2,.,15,TRBJ2-2,.,CASSLYPGEAGELFF,TGTGCCAGCAGCCTATACCCGGGGGAAGCCGGGGAGCTGTTTTTT
TRBV3-1/TRBV3-2,.,14,TRBJ2-3,.,CASSQTPLRGMQYF,TGTGCCAGCAGCCAAACACCCCTCAGAGGTATGCAGTATTTT
TRBV27,.,18,TRBJ1-6,.,CASSLWGGGVSYNSPLHF,TGTGCCAGCAGTTTATGGGGGGGTGGGGTCTCCTATAATTCACCCCTCCACTTT
TRBV5-1,once,13,TRBJ2-6,.,CASSLGRANVLTF,TGCGCCAGCAGCCTGGGTAGGGCCAACGTCCTGACTTTC
TRBV7-8,.,14,TRBJ2-5,.,CASSLGLARETQYF,TGTGCCAGCAGCTTAGGGCTAGCGAGAGAGACCCAGTACTTC
TRBV27,.,13,TRBJ1-2,.,CASTPGESYGYTF,TGTGCCAGCACCCCGGGGGAAAGCTATGGCTACACCTTC
TRBV28,once,14,TRBJ1-4,.,CASSLRGAGEKLFF,TGTGCCAGCAGTTTACGGGGGGCGGGTGAAAAACTGTTTTTT
TRBV6-6,.,15,TRBJ1-1,.,CASSYSPGYDTEAFF,TGTGCCAGCAGTTACTCGCCAGGTTATGACACTGAAGCTTTCTTT
TRBV5-4,.,15,TRBJ2-2,.,CASSPLGENTGELFF,TGTGCCAGCAGCCCACTCGGGGAAAACACCGGGGAGCTGTTTTTT
TRBV11-3,once,15,TRBJ1-2,TRBD1,CASSSPTGAPPGYTF,TGTGCCAGCAGCTCTCCTACAGGGGCGCCCCCGGGCTACACCTTC
TRBV19,once,13,TRBJ2-2,.,CASSVRRTGELFF,TGTGCCAGTAGTGTCAGGAGGACCGGGGAGCTGTTTTTT
TRBV28,few,15,TRBJ1-5,.,CASSLRTASNQPQHF,TGTGCCAGCAGTTTAAGGACAGCAAGCAATCAGCCCCAGCATTTT
TRBV19,.,18,TRBJ1-3,TRBD1,CASRKGQGNLPSGNTIYF,TGTGCCAGTAGGAAGGGACAGGGGAACCTTCCTTCTGGAAACACCATATATTTT
TRBV4-1,.,17,TRBJ1-1,TRBD1,CASSEGPGQTLNTEAFF,TGCGCCAGCAGCGAAGGGCCGGGACAGACATTAAACACTGAAGCTTTCTTT
TRBV18,.,14,TRBJ1-5,TRBD1,CASSSTGVGQPQHF,TGTGCCAGCTCATCGACAGGGGTCGGCCAGCCCCAGCATTTT
TRBV19,.,17,TRBJ1-2,TRBD1,CASGAAGGPFYNYGYTF,TGTGCCAGTGGCGCGGCAGGGGGCCCTTTTTATAACTATGGCTACACCTTC
TRBV27,.,14,TRBJ1-6,TRBD1,CASSQGAPPSPLHF,TGTGCCAGCAGCCAGGGGGCGCCCCCTTCACCCCTCCACTTT
TRBV9,.,15,TRBJ1-1,TRBD1,CASSVYRDRPWGAFF,TGTGCCAGCAGCGTGTACCGGGACAGACCTTGGGGAGCTTTCTTT
TRBV7-2,.,15,TRBJ2-3,TRBD2,CASSLSLRGTDTQYF,TGTGCCAGCAGCTTAAGTTTGCGGGGGACAGATACGCAGTATTTT
TRBV5-6,.,14,TRBJ2-3,TRBD2,CASSLRGGPDTQYF,TGTGCCAGCAGCTTGCGGGGGGGGCCAGATACGCAGTATTTT
TRBV11-3,few,17,TRBJ2-2,TRBD2,CASSFGLAGVPPGELFF,TGTGCCAGCAGCTTCGGACTAGCGGGGGTCCCGCCCGGGGAGCTGTTTTTT
TRBV25-1,.,16,TRBJ2-1,TRBD1,CASSDPGQGFYNEQFF,TGTGCCAGCAGTGACCCCGGACAGGGATTCTACAATGAGCAGTTCTTC
TRBV3-1/TRBV3-2,.,14,TRBJ1-5,.,CASSRQGWGQPQHF,TGTGCCAGCAGCCGCCAGGGTTGGGGTCAGCCCCAGCATTTT
TRBV6-2/TRBV6-3,.,18,TRBJ2-3,.,CASSYVAGAPYSTDTQYF,TGTGCCAGCAGTTACGTGGCGGGGGCCCCGTATAGCACAGATACGCAGTATTTT
TRBV12-3/TRBV12-4,.,13,TRBJ2-3,TRBD1,CASRQGASDTQYF,TGTGCCAGCAGACAGGGGGCTTCGGATACGCAGTATTTT
TRBV7-6,.,16,TRBJ2-5,.,CASSSRRGFGQETQYF,TGTGCCAGCAGCTCAAGGAGGGGTTTTGGGCAAGAGACCCAGTACTTC
TRBV11-2,few,15,TRBJ1-2,TRBD1,CASSLVDRGLDGYTF,TGTGCCAGCAGCTTGGTGGACAGGGGGCTAGATGGCTACACCTTC
TRBV6-5,.,13,TRBJ1-2,.,CATRPTGTYGYTF,TGTGCCACCCGTCCTACAGGGACCTATGGCTACACCTTC
TRBV10-1,.,19,TRBJ2-5,TRBD2,CASSETTSGGPPYQETQYF,TGCGCCAGCAGTGAGACGACTAGCGGGGGGCCCCCCTACCAAGAGACCCAGTACTTC
TRBV2,.,15,TRBJ2-3,TRBD1,CALTWGTGVTDTQYF,TGTGCCTTGACTTGGGGGACAGGGGTCACAGATACGCAGTATTTT